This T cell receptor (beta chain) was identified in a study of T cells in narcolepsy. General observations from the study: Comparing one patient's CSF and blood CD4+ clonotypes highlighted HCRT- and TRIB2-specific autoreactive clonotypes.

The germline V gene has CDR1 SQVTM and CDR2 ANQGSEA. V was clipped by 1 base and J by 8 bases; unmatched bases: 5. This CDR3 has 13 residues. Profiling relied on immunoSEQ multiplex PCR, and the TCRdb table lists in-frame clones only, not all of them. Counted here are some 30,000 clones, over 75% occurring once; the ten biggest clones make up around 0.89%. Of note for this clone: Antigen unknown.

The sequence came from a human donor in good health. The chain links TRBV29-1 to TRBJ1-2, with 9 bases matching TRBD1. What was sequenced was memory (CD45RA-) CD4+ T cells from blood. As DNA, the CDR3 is TGCAGCGTTGAAGTCGGGACAGGGATCGGCTACACCTTC. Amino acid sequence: CSVEVGTGIGYTF.